The clone carrying this TCR beta chain was seen only once. The data were obtained in a study of control samples from healthy donors and cancer patients. V dropped 3 bases and J dropped 10 bases, with 7 bases sitting between them. This CDR3 spans 12 amino acids. Method: immunoSEQ multiplex PCR; TCRdb's copy keeps in-frame clones and lacks some. The sample carries approximately 120,000 clones, around nine tenths recorded once. Input material: blood. The J gene is TRBJ1-6, the V gene TRBV23-1; D remains ambiguous. TRBV23-1 belongs to the ORF category, with a function that is uncertain. This TCR derives from a human donor in good health. The donor label of this sample is uncertain. DNA for the CDR3: TGCGCCAGCAGTCAGGAGATCTCACCCCTCCACTTT. Translated, it gives CASSQEISPLHF.